This TCR beta chain was sequenced for a study of CD8 T cells in ankylosing spondylitis. Overall study findings and caveats: Seemingly distinctive of ankylosing spondylitis blood was a TCR beta motif formed by eight highly homologous variants.

With regard to this clonotype: Its specificity is not known.

TCRdb processed the 5' RACE reads anew with MiXCR; each CDR3 protein has one entry. The profile shows around 450,000 distinct CDR3 sequences, roughly 26% of them singletons. The ends were cut back, 3 bases at V and 0 bases at J, with 8 bases in the middle. The CDR3 is 15 residues long. Germline CDR1 reads KGHSH; CDR2 reads LQKENI. Material for sequencing was blood, either unsorted or a sorted T cell fraction (not recorded which). This TCR derives from a male donor with ankylosing spondylitis. V and J are TRBV18 and TRBJ1-4; D might be TRBD1 (5 bases). Written as DNA, the CDR3 is TGTGCCAGCTCACCCATGGGGCCAACTAATGAAAAACTGTTTTTT. Its translation: CASSPMGPTNEKLFF.